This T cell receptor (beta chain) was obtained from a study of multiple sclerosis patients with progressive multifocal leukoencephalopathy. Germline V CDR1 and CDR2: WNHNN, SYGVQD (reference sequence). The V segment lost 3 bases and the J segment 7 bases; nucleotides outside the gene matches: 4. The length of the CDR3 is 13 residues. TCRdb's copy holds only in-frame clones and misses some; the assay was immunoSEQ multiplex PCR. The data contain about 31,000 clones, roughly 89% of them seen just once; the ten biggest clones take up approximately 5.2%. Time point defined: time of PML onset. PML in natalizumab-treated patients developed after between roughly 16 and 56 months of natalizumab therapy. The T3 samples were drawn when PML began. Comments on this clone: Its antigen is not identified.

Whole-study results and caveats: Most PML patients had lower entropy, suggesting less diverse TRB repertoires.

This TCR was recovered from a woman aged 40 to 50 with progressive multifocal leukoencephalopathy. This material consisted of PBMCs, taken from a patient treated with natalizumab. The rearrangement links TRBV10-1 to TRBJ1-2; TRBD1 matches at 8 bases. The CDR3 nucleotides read TGCGCCAGCAGTGAAGGACAGGGCGGTGGCTACACCTTC. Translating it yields CASSEGQGGGYTF.